Below, 3 T cell receptor beta chains from the same sample are listed, as sequenced in a study of T cell repertoires in cytomegalovirus infection. One entry per CDR3 protein, called by TCRdb with MiXCR from the reads. The data contain 830,000 or so distinct CDR3 sequences, around a third of them seen just once; the ten biggest clones take up roughly 12%. What these receptors recognize is not known. The material sequenced was cultured CD8+ T cells from PBMCs, taken from culture after CMV antigen stimulation. The receptors here all came from a human donor in good health (CMV status not recorded). Some clones in this sample may be carry-over from other donors' samples.

This clonotype has a handful of counts. The chain couples TRBV6-2 or TRBV6-3 to TRBJ2-1; perhaps TRBD2 as D (6 bases). Germline-derived CDR1 and CDR2 are MNHEY and SVGEGT. Trimming stripped 2 bases from V and 8 bases from J, with 16 bases between. This CDR3 has 15 amino acids. The CDR3 region has the DNA TGTGCCAGCAGTTACACGACTCGATGGGGGGATGAGCAGTTCTTC. Its protein product is CASSYTTRWGDEQFF.

V usage is TRBV20-1 and J usage is TRBJ2-1; D remains ambiguous. Germline assignment: CDR1 DFQATT and CDR2 SNEGSKA (reference sequence). This CDR3 comprises 12 residues. The V and J ends lost 3 bases and 6 bases respectively, with 9 bases between them. Here the CDR3 reads CSARGRINEQFF. CDR3 nucleotide sequence: TGCAGTGCTAGGGGTAGAATCAATGAGCAGTTCTTC.

This clonotype has a count of ten or more. This rearrangement joins TRBV7-8 to TRBJ1-2; no firm D call. From germline, CDR1 is SGHVS and CDR2 FQNEAQ. V was clipped by 5 bases and J by 8 bases, with 21 bases between them. The CDR3 covers 15 residues. CDR3 in amino acids: CASSPVKILSGGYTF. DNA for the CDR3: TGTGCCAGCAGCCCAGTAAAAATTCTATCGGGGGGCTACACCTTC.